This T cell receptor beta chain was retrieved from a study of OX40 agonist ivuxolimab in advanced cancers. Germline values: CDR1 SNHLY, CDR2 FYNNEI. The V and J ends lost 6 bases and 0 bases, in that order; junction bases with no gene match: 7. This CDR3 is 15 amino acids long. TCRdb's copy holds only in-frame clones and misses some; the assay was immunoSEQ multiplex PCR. Of fewer than 120,000 clones listed, roughly nine tenths are singletons. The sample consisted of CD4+ or CD8+ T cells sorted from blood, taken in a trial of the OX40 agonist ivuxolimab. This TCR was sampled from an adult with an advanced solid tumor such as melanoma, head and neck, liver or kidney cancer. J is TRBJ2-7 and V is TRBV2, with 8 bases lining up with TRBD1. CDR3 region: CASRSRQGFSYEQYF. The DNA of the CDR3 is TGTGCCAGCAGGTCAAGACAGGGGTTCTCCTACGAGCAGTACTTC.